The T cell receptor beta chain described here comes from a study of post-analysis software for immune sequencing data. Study summary: Clinical courses comprised relapsing-remitting, secondary progressive and progressive-relapsing multiple sclerosis.

Study-wide results and limits: Compared against controls, patients with multiple sclerosis displayed significantly lower normalized Chao1 diversity. Roughly 5 TRBV segments occurring more often in patients than controls included TRBV5-6, TRBV5-1 and TRBV20-1. Clustering by F measure revealed strong co-clustering among samples prepared together in one batch.

Built from TCR beta cDNA, the libraries had unique molecular identifiers in them. Out of 1 to 10 million T cells, about 460,000 cDNA molecules were generated. TCRdb reprocessed the PCR reads via MiXCR and lists one record per CDR3 protein. This table has around 500,000 distinct CDR3 sequences, around 34% appearing once. CDR1 MGHDK and CDR2 SYGVNS come from the germline V gene. Trimming pared 2 bases from V and 4 bases from J, leaving 9 bases between. The CDR3 totals 15 residues. This clonotype was picked up a small number of times. Its cognate antigen is unknown. The rearrangement links TRBV25-1 to TRBJ1-6, with D perhaps TRBD1 (6 bases). The TCR was taken from a girl between 2 and 17 years old with multiple sclerosis. Material for sequencing was blood. CDR3 nucleotide sequence: TGTGCCAGCAGTGAAACAGGGCTGTATAATTCACCCCTCCACTTT. It yields the protein CASSETGLYNSPLHF.